Presented here are 7 T cell receptor beta chains from one specimen sequenced in a study of T-cell reconstitution after alpha-beta-depleted transplantation in children. Library preparation (for TCRbeta) was performed with unique molecular identifiers. In TCRdb, the PCR reads were re-called with MiXCR into one record per CDR3 protein. The repertoire holds approximately 290,000 distinct CDR3 sequences, more than 9% seen once, with around a quarter in the top ten. The starting material was peripheral blood, obtained 180 days after TCRalphabeta/CD19-depleted stem cell transplant. Receptor source: a male patient aged 2 to 9 who had a stem cell transplant for chronic granulomatous disease, so the T cells may come from the graft donor.

This clonotype was seen at least ten times. The chain joins TRBV5-1 to TRBJ2-5, with D maybe TRBD1 (5 bases). Germline CDR1 and CDR2: SGHRS and YFSETQ. The CDR3 consists of 16 residues. V dropped 5 bases and J dropped 1 base, with 18 bases sitting between them. The CDR3 DNA sequence: TGCGCCAGCAGACATCTACAACAGGTTCGCCAAGAGACCCAGTACTTC. Protein sequence: CASRHLQQVRQETQYF.

This clonotype was seen ten or more times. The J gene is TRBJ1-4, the V gene TRBV28; no firm D call. V shed 5 bases and J shed 3 bases, with 16 bases lying between them. The CDR3 spans 16 residues. The germline V gene has CDR1 MDHEN and CDR2 SYDVKM. Written as DNA, the CDR3 is TGTGCCAGCAGTCCGTCGTGGGGAGCGGCTAATGAAAAACTGTTTTTT. Protein: CASSPSWGAANEKLFF.

This clonotype was recorded at least ten times. The rearrangement joins TRBV20-1 to TRBJ2-1, with D uncertain. Per germline, CDR1 DFQATT and CDR2 SNEGSKA (reference sequence). Trimming pared 0 bases from V and 3 bases from J, leaving 6 bases between. There are 13 residues in the CDR3. The CDR3 protein is CSAREVNYNEQFF. CDR3 DNA: TGCAGTGCTAGAGAAGTGAACTACAATGAGCAGTTCTTC.

At least ten counts were recorded for this clonotype. The CDR3 nucleotides read TGTGCCAGCGGGGAGACAGGGGTTAAGAATGAGCAGTTCTTC. It is translated as CASGETGVKNEQFF. J is TRBJ2-1 and V is TRBV28, with TRBD1 matching over 8 bases. The CDR3 is 14 amino acids. The germline V gene encodes CDR1 MDHEN and CDR2 SYDVKM. The V gene end was trimmed by 8 bases and the J gene end by 7 bases; junction bases not matched to a gene: 10. Variable domain in full (rest from reference TRBV28 and TRBJ2-1): DVKVTQSSRYLVKRTGEKVFLECVQDMDHENMFWYRQDPGLGLRLIYFSYDVKMKEKGDIPEGYSVSREKKERFSLILESASTNQTSMYLCASGETGVKNEQFFGPGTRLTVL.

At least ten counts were recorded for this clonotype. The V gene is TRBV29-1, the J gene TRBJ2-7; D may be TRBD1 (5 bases). Trimming took 4 bases from V and 1 from J, leaving 14 bases between them. The CDR3 extends over 14 amino acids. Germline CDR1 SQVTM, CDR2 ANQGSEA. Written as DNA, the CDR3 is TGCAGCGTTGGCTCCAGGGTTAATTCCTACGAGCAGTACTTC. This translates into CSVGSRVNSYEQYF.

This clonotype was found many times. This chain links TRBV15 with TRBJ1-5; 8 nucleotides match TRBD1. Germline CDR1 LNHNV, CDR2 YYDKDF (reference sequence). V was pared by 3 bases and J by 7 bases, with 5 bases of the junction left unmatched. The CDR3 length is 14 residues. DNA of the CDR3: TGTGCCACCAGCAGTCAGGGGGCAAGGCAGCCCCAGCATTTT. Protein product: CATSSQGARQPQHF.

This clonotype was detected many times. The chain has TRBV7-9 and TRBJ2-1; 8 nucleotides agree with TRBD2. CDR3 length: 14 amino acids. Germline V CDR1 and CDR2: SEHNR, FQNEAQ (reference sequence). J was trimmed by 10 bases and V by 6 bases; bases with no gene match: 11. The CDR3 sequence is CASSDWTGGGEQFF. The CDR3 coding sequence is TGTGCCAGCAGTGACTGGACGGGAGGGGGGGAGCAGTTCTTC.